These 7 T cell receptor beta chains were all obtained from the same sample, sequenced in a study of regulatory T cells in long-lasting Graves disease. Researchers made TCR beta libraries by using iRepertoire HTBI primers and running Arm-PCR on CDR3 regions. TCRdb processed the multiplex PCR reads anew with MiXCR; each CDR3 protein has one entry. The sample includes a few hundred thousand distinct CDR3 sequences, approximately 15% seen only once; the top ten take around 7.6%. Time point noted: newly diagnosed GD, antithyroid drugs for less than 3 months. Extracted PBMC RNA gave rise to the TCR library. The sample was also linked to a second study, of T cells in Graves' hyperthyroidism and ophthalmopathy.

The specimen comprised peripheral blood mononuclear cells (PBMCs), sampled at new diagnosis, from a patient treated with antithyroid drugs. The receptors here all came from a woman between 40 and 50 years old with Graves disease.

This clonotype was recorded many times. V gene TRBV18 combines with J gene TRBJ2-1; 10 nucleotides agree with TRBD2. The CDR3 runs to 19 residues. Germline V gene data show CDR1 as KGHSH and CDR2 as LQKENI. Germline trimming cut 4 bases from V and 4 bases from J; bases unmatched to any gene: 16. The CDR3 loop is CASSRTSGGGPFGYNEQFF. The CDR3 DNA reads as TGTGCCAGCTCACGGACTAGCGGAGGAGGGCCGTTTGGGTACAATGAGCAGTTCTTC.

This clonotype was seen many times. CDR3 DNA sequence: TGTGCCAGTAGTCCCCACAGGGGTGGCAATCAGCCCCAGCATTTT. Translating gives CASSPHRGGNQPQHF. The gene calls are TRBV19 and TRBJ1-5, with 7 nucleotides matching TRBD1. After removal of 5 bases from V and 2 bases from J, the junction contained 6 bases not matched to a gene. The CDR3 spans 15 residues. CDR1 LNHDA and CDR2 SQIVND come from the germline V gene (reference sequence).

This clonotype was detected only a few times. The rearrangement joins TRBV15 to TRBJ1-2; D uncertain. The germline V gene has CDR1 LNHNV and CDR2 YYDKDF (reference sequence). This CDR3 is 14 amino acids long. The V and J ends lost 0 bases and 1 base respectively, with 6 bases between them. CDR3 DNA sequence: TGTGCCACCAGCAGAGATCTCAGTAACTATGGCTACACCTTC. The encoded protein is CATSRDLSNYGYTF.

This clonotype was recorded at least ten times. V usage is TRBV5-6 and J usage is TRBJ1-5; no definite D call. The CDR3 is 14 residues long. Germline assignment: CDR1 SGHDT and CDR2 YYEEEE. V was trimmed by 5 bases and J by 1 base, leaving 10 bases between them. The CDR3 DNA follows: TGTGCCAGCAGTCAGGAGGCCAGCAATCAGCCCCAGCATTTT. Translating it yields CASSQEASNQPQHF.

CDR3 in amino acids: CASSPESSYEQYF. DNA for the CDR3: TGTGCCAGCAGCCCCGAAAGCTCCTACGAGCAGTACTTC. V is TRBV5-4 and J is TRBJ2-7; D gene uncertain. The V end was cut by 4 bases, the J end by 0 bases, with 8 bases between. CDR3 size: 13 residues. Germline values: CDR1 SGHNT, CDR2 YYREEE (reference sequence).

This clonotype showed up many times. The rearrangement links TRBV10-3 to TRBJ2-3; 8 bases agree with TRBD1. The CDR3 is 16 residues long. Germline CDR1 reads ENHRY; CDR2 reads SYGVKD. V shed 6 bases and J 2 bases; nucleotides not matched to a gene: 10. The CDR3 region is CAIRGSTGAYTDTQYF. The CDR3 bases are TGTGCCATCAGGGGTTCGACAGGGGCGTACACAGATACGCAGTATTTT.

This clonotype appeared many times. This chain's CDR3 is CASSLRLGYQETQYF. In nucleotides, the CDR3 is TGTGCCAGCAGCTTGCGATTAGGCTACCAAGAGACCCAGTACTTC. The gene calls are TRBV5-4 and TRBJ2-5; D not certain. Germline V lookup: CDR1 SGHNT, CDR2 YYREEE (reference sequence). The germline V and J ends were trimmed by 1 base and 0 bases, with 10 bases remaining between them. This CDR3 spans 15 amino acids.